What follows are 10 T cell receptor beta chains derived from one specimen sequenced in a study of blood T cell repertoires in COVID-19. The protocol was immunoSEQ multiplex PCR, while the TCRdb copy is restricted to in-frame clones and leaves out a portion. Of approximately 210,000 clones in the sample, roughly 82% are singletons; the top ten hold around 12%. The source material was peripheral blood. Receptors originate from a woman aged 40 to 55 with acute or convalescent COVID-19.

CDR3 in amino acids: CASSLGTSGTDTQYF. In DNA form, the CDR3 reads TGTGCCAGCAGTCTCGGGACTAGCGGCACAGATACGCAGTATTTT. The chain recombines TRBV27 with TRBJ2-3, with 10 bases that match TRBD2. V dropped 5 bases and J dropped 1; count of bases not matched to a gene: 3. The length of the CDR3 is 15 residues. Per germline, CDR1 MNHEY and CDR2 SMNVEV (reference sequence).

This clone was counted at least ten times. V usage is TRBV14 and J usage is TRBJ2-7; 8 bases align to TRBD2. With V trimmed by 1 base and J by 3 bases, 5 bases remained unmatched. The V gene's germline CDR1 is SGHDN and CDR2 FVKESK. There are 15 residues in the CDR3. The CDR3 is CASSQAPSGFYEQYF. The CDR3 DNA reads as TGTGCCAGCAGCCAAGCGCCTAGCGGGTTCTACGAGCAGTACTTC.

This clone has a handful of counts. The CDR3 DNA reads TGTGCTAGCGGATTGCTAGTCTACGAGCAGTACTTC. It yields the protein CASGLLVYEQYF. This chain joins TRBV12-5 and TRBJ2-7, with D hard to call. V lost 9 bases and J 3 bases, leaving 12 bases between the germline ends. The CDR3 covers 12 residues. In germline, CDR1 is LGHNT, CDR2 FRNRAP.

J is TRBJ2-2 and V is TRBV15, with TRBD2 matching 7 bases. The CDR3 is made up of 16 amino acids. V lost 0 bases to trimming and J lost 5 bases; unmatched junction nucleotides: 6. Germline V gives CDR1 LNHNV, CDR2 YYDKDF (reference sequence). CDR3 protein: CATSRDWGGRTGELFF. CDR3 coding DNA: TGTGCCACCAGCAGAGACTGGGGGGGAAGGACCGGGGAGCTGTTTTTT.

This chain uses TRBV7-8 with TRBJ1-1; a possible D gene is TRBD1 (5 bases). V lost 5 bases and J lost 1, with 8 bases in between. CDR3 length: 13 residues. Germline loops: CDR1 SGHVS, CDR2 FQNEAQ. CDR3 bases: TGTGCCAGCAGCCTGACAGAGAACACTGAAGCTTTCTTT. Encoded protein: CASSLTENTEAFF.

The genes are TRBV7-2 and TRBJ2-3, with D tentatively TRBD2 (5 bases). The CDR3 covers 14 residues. The V end was cut by 6 bases, the J end by 0 bases, with 10 bases between. Germline loops: CDR1 SGHTA, CDR2 FQGNSA. The CDR3 loop reads CASSERKSTDTQYF. CDR3 DNA sequence: TGTGCCAGCAGTGAGCGGAAGAGCACAGATACGCAGTATTTT.

This clone was picked up a small number of times. The chain has TRBV29-1 and TRBJ1-5, with a weak D call TRBD1 (5 bases). CDR3 size: 13 residues. Between the trimmed V and J ends, which lost 5 bases and 7 bases, there was a span of 15 bases. Germline assignment: CDR1 SQVTM and CDR2 ANQGSEA. DNA for the CDR3: TGCAGCGTTATGAAGGGGTTCGGACAGCCCCAGCATTTT. It is translated as CSVMKGFGQPQHF.

This chain links TRBV27 with TRBJ2-3, with D possibly matching TRBD1 (5 bases). This CDR3 has 12 residues. The germline V gene has CDR1 MNHEY and CDR2 SMNVEV (reference sequence). V lost 4 bases, J lost 11 bases, and 13 bases lay in between. DNA of the CDR3: TGTGCCAGCAGTTCGCCTGGACAAGGGCAGTATTTT. It is translated as CASSSPGQGQYF.

The chain carries TRBV5-6 and TRBJ2-3, with no clear D. The CDR3 loop spans 14 amino acids. Germline V gene lookup returns CDR1 SGHDT and CDR2 YYEEEE. V gave up 3 bases and J gave up 2 bases, with 10 bases separating them. The CDR3 sequence: CASSSPYYTDTQYF. CDR3 nucleotides: TGTGCCAGCAGCTCCCCATACTACACAGATACGCAGTATTTT.

The CDR3 spells CASSQGHSTDTQYF. The CDR3 DNA reads TGTGCCAGCAGCCAAGGTCACTCCACAGATACGCAGTATTTT. This chain joins TRBV3-1 (or the pseudogene TRBV3-2) and TRBJ2-3; D is unresolved. V lost 1 base and J 2 bases, leaving 7 bases between the germline ends. The CDR3 is 14 amino acids. Germline CDR1 and CDR2: LGHDT and YNNKEL (reference sequence).